This TCR beta chain was captured by sequencing in a study of identical twins. This clonotype was observed at least ten times. TCRdb independently ran MiXCR on the 5' RACE reads; one entry per CDR3 protein. Of approximately 150,000 distinct CDR3 sequences listed, around 3.4% were seen once; the top ten hold around 8%. The origin of this receptor is a man aged 18 to 30 in good health. The sequenced sample was memory T cells sorted from blood.

This chain's CDR3 is CASSLGAGGSSYEQYF. The CDR3 coding sequence is TGCGCCAGCAGCTTGGGAGCGGGAGGGAGCTCCTACGAGCAGTACTTC. This sequence joins TRBV5-1 and TRBJ2-7; 10 bases map to TRBD2. Germline CDR1 and CDR2: SGHRS and YFSETQ. This CDR3 is built from 16 residues. V shed 0 bases, J shed 0 bases, and the junction held 3 bases outside the gene matches.